Listed below are T cell receptor beta chains from one sample, sequenced in a study of blood T cells in healthy people across ages. One entry per CDR3 protein, called by TCRdb with MiXCR from the 5' RACE reads. The sample includes around 1.5 million distinct CDR3 sequences, about 35% of them seen just once. Material for sequencing was blood. The receptors originated from a woman aged 25-40 years in good health. Both conserved end residues are part of each CDR3. Fields, in order: V gene, D gene, clone size, J gene, CDR3 protein, CDR3 DNA. A D gene is named only where the DNA matches it firmly. Size is omitted from some rows. Given values are once, few, many or a class for expanded clones.

TRBV3-1	NA	few	TRBJ2-1	CASSHRGALSSYNEQFF	TGTGCCAGCAGCCACCGGGGGGCCTTGAGCTCCTACAATGAGCAGTTCTTC
TRBV13	TRBD2	few	TRBJ2-7	CASSAGAPYEQYF	TGTGCCAGCAGCGCGGGAGCCCCCTACGAGCAGTACTTC
TRBV5-5	NA	NA	TRBJ2-7	CASSPLSAPTGYEQYF	TGTGCCAGCAGCCCACTGTCCGCGCCTACCGGGTACGAGCAGTACTTC
TRBV4-2	NA	few	TRBJ2-3	CASSQDLGRDTQYF	TGTGCCAGCAGCCAAGATCTTGGCCGGGATACGCAGTATTTT
TRBV5-5	NA	few	TRBJ1-2	CASSLEVTLDYGYTF	TGTGCCAGCAGCTTGGAGGTAACTCTGGACTATGGCTACACCTTC
TRBV29-1	NA	many	TRBJ2-3	CSVEKGITDTQYF	TGCAGCGTTGAAAAAGGGATCACAGATACGCAGTATTTT
TRBV10-2	NA	NA	TRBJ1-1	CASGEGGRGWFF	TGCGCCAGCGGGGAGGGAGGCAGGGGCTGGTTCTTT
TRBV15	NA	few	TRBJ2-1	CATSRDIREQFF	TGTGCCACCAGCAGAGACATAAGGGAGCAGTTCTTC
TRBV5-1	NA	NA	TRBJ2-1	CASSLGSEGLNSYNEQFF	TGCGCCAGCAGCTTAGGGTCCGAGGGGCTCAACTCCTACAATGAGCAGTTCTTC
TRBV7-9	NA	NA	TRBJ2-1	CASSPRQHNEQFF	TGTGCCAGCAGCCCCCGACAGCACAATGAGCAGTTCTTC
TRBV7-2	NA	NA	TRBJ1-4	CASRPLRNPFF	TGTGCCAGCAGACCCCTTAGAAACCCGTTTTTT
TRBV27	NA	few	TRBJ1-2	CASGQGRRFGYTF	TGTGCCAGCGGTCAGGGACGACGATTTGGCTACACCTTC
TRBV13	TRBD1	NA	TRBJ2-1	CASSPRQGVAYNEQFF	TGTGCCAGCAGCCCCAGACAGGGGGTTGCCTACAATGAGCAGTTCTTC
TRBV20-1	NA	NA	TRBJ2-3	CSASSRRGLTDTQYF	TGCAGTGCTAGCAGTAGGCGGGGGCTCACAGATACGCAGTATTTT
TRBV9	TRBD1	NA	TRBJ2-7	CASSVRGRQPNRDEQYF	TGTGCCAGCAGCGTAAGGGGGCGGCAGCCCAACAGGGATGAGCAGTACTTC
TRBV5-1	TRBD2	NA	TRBJ2-1	CASSPGISGGNEQFF	TGCGCCAGCAGCCCGGGGATTAGCGGGGGCAATGAGCAGTTCTTC
TRBV6-2/TRBV6-3	NA	NA	TRBJ2-1	CAGSYPDLNEQFF	TGTGCCGGCAGTTACCCGGACCTCAATGAGCAGTTCTTC
TRBV5-1	TRBD1	once	TRBJ1-6	CASSISPGQSNSPLHF	TGCGCCAGCAGCATCAGCCCGGGACAGTCTAATTCACCCCTCCACTTT
TRBV6-1	TRBD2	NA	TRBJ2-1	CASRGLASRDPPYNEQFF	TGTGCCAGCAGAGGACTAGCGTCAAGAGACCCCCCCTACAATGAGCAGTTCTTC
TRBV20-1	TRBD1	once	TRBJ1-6	CSASYGTGSSTLHF	TGCAGTGCTAGTTACGGGACAGGGAGTTCGACCCTCCACTTT
TRBV6-5	NA	few	TRBJ2-3	CASSYLPSNWADTQYF	TGTGCCAGCAGTTACCTTCCCTCGAATTGGGCAGATACGCAGTATTTT
TRBV18	TRBD2	few	TRBJ2-1	CASSPRRLAGGPNEQFF	TGTGCCAGCTCACCACGTCGGTTAGCGGGAGGGCCCAATGAGCAGTTCTTC
TRBV11-3	NA	NA	TRBJ2-1	CASATASYNEQFF	TGTGCCAGCGCGACGGCTTCATACAATGAGCAGTTCTTC
TRBV7-2	TRBD2	few	TRBJ2-5	CASSSSLAGARILPETQYF	TGTGCCAGCAGCTCCTCGCTAGCGGGGGCGCGGATTCTTCCGGAGACCCAGTACTTC
TRBV6-1	NA	many	TRBJ2-1	CASSEQGPVGNEQFF	TGTGCCAGCAGTGAACAGGGACCAGTGGGGAATGAGCAGTTCTTC
TRBV7-6	NA	NA	TRBJ2-2	CASSLDRGHGELFF	TGTGCCAGCAGCTTAGATCGGGGCCACGGGGAGCTGTTTTTT
TRBV5-1	TRBD2	many	TRBJ2-3	CASSLELAGTGTDTQYF	TGCGCCAGCAGCTTGGAACTAGCGGGAACCGGCACAGATACGCAGTATTTT
TRBV9	TRBD2	NA	TRBJ2-3	CASSPRPGGTTDTQYF	TGTGCCAGCAGCCCCCGCCCGGGAGGTACGACAGATACGCAGTATTTT
TRBV9	TRBD2	NA	TRBJ2-1	CASSVERGGYYNEQFF	TGTGCCAGCAGCGTAGAGCGGGGGGGGTATTACAATGAGCAGTTCTTC